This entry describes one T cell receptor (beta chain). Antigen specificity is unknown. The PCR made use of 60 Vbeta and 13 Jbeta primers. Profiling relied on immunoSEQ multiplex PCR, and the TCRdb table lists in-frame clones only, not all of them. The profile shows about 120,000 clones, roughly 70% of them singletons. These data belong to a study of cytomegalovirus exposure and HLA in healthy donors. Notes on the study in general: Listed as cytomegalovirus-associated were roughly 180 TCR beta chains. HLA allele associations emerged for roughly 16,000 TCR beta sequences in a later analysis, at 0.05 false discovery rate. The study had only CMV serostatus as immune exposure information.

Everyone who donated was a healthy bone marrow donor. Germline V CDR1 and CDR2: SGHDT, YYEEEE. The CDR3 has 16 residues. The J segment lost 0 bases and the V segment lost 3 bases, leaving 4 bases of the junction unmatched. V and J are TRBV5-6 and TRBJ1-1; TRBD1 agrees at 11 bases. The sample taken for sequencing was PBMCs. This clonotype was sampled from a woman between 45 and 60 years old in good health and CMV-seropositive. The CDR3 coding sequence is TGTGCCAGCAGCTGGGGACAGGGGGTGCTGAACACTGAAGCTTTCTTT. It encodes CASSWGQGVLNTEAFF.